The text below deals with one T cell receptor beta chain. Per the germline V gene, CDR1 is SQVTM and CDR2 is ANQGSEA. The length of the CDR3 is 12 residues. This specimen belongs to a study of T cells expressing NK-cell markers. Scientists made TCR beta cDNA using 5'RACE template switching with UMIs. TCRdb re-called the 5' RACE reads and gives one entry per CDR3 protein, without DNA. This sample's table reports 250,000 to 300,000 distinct CDR3 sequences. The chain couples TRBV29-1 to TRBJ1-4; TCRdb's D call, TRBD1, is unchecked because there is no DNA. The TCR originated in a man aged 18 to 35 in good health. Input material: blood T cells: a sorted CD56 or NKG2C T cell subset, CD4+ or CD8+ T cells, or bulk PBMC T cells (not recorded which). The CDR3 sequence is CSADRGNEKLFF. The complete variable domain, with remaining parts taken from reference TRBV29-1 and TRBJ1-4, reads SAVISQKPSRDICQRGTSLTIQCQVDSQVTMMFWYRQQPGQSLTLIATANQGSEATYESGFVIDKFPISRPNLTFSTLTVSNMSPEDSSIYLCSADRGNEKLFFGSGTQLSVL.